The clone carrying this T cell receptor (beta chain) was counted at least ten times. These data come from a study of neurological immune-mediated disorders. This CDR3 has 16 residues. V dropped 5 bases and J dropped 3 bases, with 19 bases sitting between them. The germline gives CDR1 SEHNR, CDR2 FQNEAQ (reference sequence). Stated time point: longitudinal time-point 2. Unsorted libraries were prepared from 2 million PBMCs that had been stored at -80 C. From the 5' RACE reads, TCRdb called clonotypes with MiXCR, one entry per CDR3 protein. The repertoire holds around 90,000 distinct CDR3 sequences, about 13% seen once, with approximately 5% in the top ten.

Sequenced: PBMCs. J is TRBJ2-5 and V is TRBV7-9; the D gene is possibly TRBD2 (5 bases). The receptor was derived from a female donor with HTLV-1-associated myelopathy (HAM/TSP). In nucleotides, the CDR3 is TGTGCCAGCAGCCCCCAGGCCACCTCGAGGGAAGAGACCCAGTACTTC. This encodes CASSPQATSREETQYF.